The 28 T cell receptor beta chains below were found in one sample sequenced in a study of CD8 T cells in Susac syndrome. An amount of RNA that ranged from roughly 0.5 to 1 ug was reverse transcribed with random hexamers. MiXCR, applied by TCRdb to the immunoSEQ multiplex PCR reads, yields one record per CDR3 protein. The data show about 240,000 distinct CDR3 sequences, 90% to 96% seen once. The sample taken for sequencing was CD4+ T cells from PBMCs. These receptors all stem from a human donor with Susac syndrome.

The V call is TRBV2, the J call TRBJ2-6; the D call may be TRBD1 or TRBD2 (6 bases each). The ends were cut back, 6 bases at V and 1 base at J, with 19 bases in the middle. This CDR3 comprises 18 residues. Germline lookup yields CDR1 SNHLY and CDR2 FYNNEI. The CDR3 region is CASRGGVSSLSGANVLTF. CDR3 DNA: TGTGCCAGCAGGGGGGGCGTGAGTAGCTTGTCTGGGGCCAACGTCCTGACTTTC.

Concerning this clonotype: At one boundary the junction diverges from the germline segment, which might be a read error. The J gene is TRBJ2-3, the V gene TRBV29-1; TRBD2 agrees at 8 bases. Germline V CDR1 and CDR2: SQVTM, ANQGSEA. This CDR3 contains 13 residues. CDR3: CSVLRTSRDTQYF. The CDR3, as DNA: TGCAGCGTTCTAAGGACTAGCAGAGATACGCAGTATTTT.

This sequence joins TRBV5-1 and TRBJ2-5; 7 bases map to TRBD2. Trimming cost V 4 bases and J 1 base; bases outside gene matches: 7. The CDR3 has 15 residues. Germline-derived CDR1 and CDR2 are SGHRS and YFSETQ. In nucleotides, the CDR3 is TGCGCCAGCAGCCAGCTGACTAGCAGCCAAGAGACCCAGTACTTC. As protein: CASSQLTSSQETQYF.

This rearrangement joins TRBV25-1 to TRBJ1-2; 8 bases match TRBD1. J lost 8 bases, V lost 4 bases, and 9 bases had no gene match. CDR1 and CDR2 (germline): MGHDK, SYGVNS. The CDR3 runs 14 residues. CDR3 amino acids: CASSALDRASGYTF. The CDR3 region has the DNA TGTGCCAGCAGTGCTCTGGACAGGGCTTCAGGCTACACCTTC.

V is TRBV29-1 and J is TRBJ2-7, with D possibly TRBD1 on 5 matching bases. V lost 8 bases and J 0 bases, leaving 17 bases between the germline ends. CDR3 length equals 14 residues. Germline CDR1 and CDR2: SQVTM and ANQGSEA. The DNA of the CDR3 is TGCAGCCTGTTGGGGCTACTCAGCTCCTACGAGCAGTACTTC. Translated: CSLLGLLSSYEQYF.

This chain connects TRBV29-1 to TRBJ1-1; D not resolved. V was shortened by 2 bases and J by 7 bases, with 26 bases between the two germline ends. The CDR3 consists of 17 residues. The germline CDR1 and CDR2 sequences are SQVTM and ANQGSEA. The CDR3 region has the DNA TGCAGCGTTGAACCACGTCTTCGCTTTGGGAACAGAAGTGAAGCTTTCTTT. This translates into CSVEPRLRFGNRSEAFF.

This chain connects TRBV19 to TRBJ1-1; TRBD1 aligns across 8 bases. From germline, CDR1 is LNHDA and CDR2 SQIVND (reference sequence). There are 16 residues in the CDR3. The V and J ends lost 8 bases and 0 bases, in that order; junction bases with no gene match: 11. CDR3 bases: TGTGCCAGTCTATGGGACAGGAAAGAAATGAACACTGAAGCTTTCTTT. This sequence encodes CASLWDRKEMNTEAFF.

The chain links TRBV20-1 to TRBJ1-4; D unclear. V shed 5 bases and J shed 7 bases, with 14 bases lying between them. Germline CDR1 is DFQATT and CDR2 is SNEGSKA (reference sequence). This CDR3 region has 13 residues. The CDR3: CSAAKAGGEKLFF. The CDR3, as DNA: TGCAGTGCTGCCAAGGCCGGAGGTGAAAAACTGTTTTTT.

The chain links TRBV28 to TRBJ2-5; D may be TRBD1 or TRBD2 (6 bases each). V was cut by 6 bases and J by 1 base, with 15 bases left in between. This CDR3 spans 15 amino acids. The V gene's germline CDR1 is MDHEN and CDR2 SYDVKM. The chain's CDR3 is CASRLGGITQETQYF. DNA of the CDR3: TGTGCCAGCAGGCTAGGGGGGATCACCCAAGAGACCCAGTACTTC.

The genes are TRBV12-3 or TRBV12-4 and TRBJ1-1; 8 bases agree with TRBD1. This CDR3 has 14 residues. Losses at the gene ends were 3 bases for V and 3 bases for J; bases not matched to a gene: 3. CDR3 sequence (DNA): TGTGCCAGCAGTTTCAGGGGGCTCGACACTGAAGCTTTCTTT. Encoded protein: CASSFRGLDTEAFF.

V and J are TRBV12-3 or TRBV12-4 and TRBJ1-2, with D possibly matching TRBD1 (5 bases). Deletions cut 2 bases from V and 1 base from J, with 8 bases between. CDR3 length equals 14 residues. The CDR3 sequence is CASSLLGVNYGYTF. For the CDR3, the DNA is TGTGCCAGCAGTTTACTAGGGGTTAACTATGGCTACACCTTC.

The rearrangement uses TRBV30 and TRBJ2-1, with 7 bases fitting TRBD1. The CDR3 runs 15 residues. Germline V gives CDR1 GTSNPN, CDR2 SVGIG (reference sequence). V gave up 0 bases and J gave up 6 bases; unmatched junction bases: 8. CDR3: CAWSVRDRRFNEQFF. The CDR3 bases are TGTGCCTGGAGTGTAAGGGACAGAAGGTTCAATGAGCAGTTCTTC.

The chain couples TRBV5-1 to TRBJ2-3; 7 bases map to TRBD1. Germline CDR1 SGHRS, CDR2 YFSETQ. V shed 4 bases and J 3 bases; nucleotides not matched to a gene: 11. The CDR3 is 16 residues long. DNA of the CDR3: TGCGCCAGCAGCAGAACTACAGGGGACCGGACAGATACGCAGTATTTT. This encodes CASSRTTGDRTDTQYF.

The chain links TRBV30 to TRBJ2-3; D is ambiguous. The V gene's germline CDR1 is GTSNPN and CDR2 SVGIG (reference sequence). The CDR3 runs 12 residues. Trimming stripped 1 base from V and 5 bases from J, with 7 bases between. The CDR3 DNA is TGTGCCTGGAGTGACGTCTTAGATACGCAGTATTTT. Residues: CAWSDVLDTQYF.

This CDR3 reads CASSLGGGPEDTQYF. The CDR3 DNA follows: TGTGCCAGCAGCTTAGGGGGAGGGCCGGAAGATACGCAGTATTTT. The chain combines TRBV7-8 with TRBJ2-3; 7 bases align to TRBD2. CDR3 length: 15 residues. After removal of 1 base from V and 5 bases from J, the junction contained 6 bases not matched to a gene. Germline V lookup: CDR1 SGHVS, CDR2 FQNEAQ. The full variable domain, rest sourced from reference TRBV7-8 and TRBJ2-3, is GAGVSQSPRYKVAKRGQDVALRCDPISGHVSLFWYQQALGQGPEFLTYFQNEAQLDKSGLPSDRFFAERPEGSVSTLKIQRTQQEDSAVYLCASSLGGGPEDTQYFGPGTRLTVL.

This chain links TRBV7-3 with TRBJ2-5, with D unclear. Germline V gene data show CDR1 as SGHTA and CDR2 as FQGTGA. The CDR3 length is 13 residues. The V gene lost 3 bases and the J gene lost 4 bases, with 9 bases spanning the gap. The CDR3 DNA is TGTGCCAGCAGCTTGAGTGGAGTAGAGACCCAGTACTTC. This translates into CASSLSGVETQYF.

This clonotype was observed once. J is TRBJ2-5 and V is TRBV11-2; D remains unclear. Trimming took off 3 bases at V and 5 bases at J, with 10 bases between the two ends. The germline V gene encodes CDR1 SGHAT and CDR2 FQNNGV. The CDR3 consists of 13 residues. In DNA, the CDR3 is TGTGCCAGCAGCTTTGGCCACTCCGAGACCCAGTACTTC. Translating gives CASSFGHSETQYF.

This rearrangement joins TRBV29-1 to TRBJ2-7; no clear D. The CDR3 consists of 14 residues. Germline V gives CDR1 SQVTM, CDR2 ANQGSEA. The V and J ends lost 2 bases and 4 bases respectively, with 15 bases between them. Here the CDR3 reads CSVEPRPPPYEQYF. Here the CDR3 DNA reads TGCAGCGTTGAACCACGGCCACCCCCATACGAGCAGTACTTC.

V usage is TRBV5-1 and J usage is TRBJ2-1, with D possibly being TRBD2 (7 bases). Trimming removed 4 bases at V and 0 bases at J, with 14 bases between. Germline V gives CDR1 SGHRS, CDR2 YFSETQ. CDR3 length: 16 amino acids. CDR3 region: CASSPRGGGSYNEQFF. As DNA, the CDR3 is TGCGCCAGCAGCCCCAGGGGCGGGGGCTCCTACAATGAGCAGTTCTTC.

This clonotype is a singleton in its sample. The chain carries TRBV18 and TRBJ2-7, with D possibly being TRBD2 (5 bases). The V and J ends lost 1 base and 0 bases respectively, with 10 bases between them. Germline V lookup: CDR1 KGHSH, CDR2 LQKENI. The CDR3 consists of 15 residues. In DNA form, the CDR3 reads TGTGCCAGCTCACCACAGGGAGTGGGCTCCTACGAGCAGTACTTC. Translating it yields CASSPQGVGSYEQYF. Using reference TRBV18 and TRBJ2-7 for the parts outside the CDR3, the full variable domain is NAGVMQNPRHLVRRRGQEARLRCSPMKGHSHVYWYRQLPEEGLKFMVYLQKENIIDESGMPKERFSAEFPKEGPSILRIQQVVRGDSAAYFCASSPQGVGSYEQYFGPGTRLTVT.

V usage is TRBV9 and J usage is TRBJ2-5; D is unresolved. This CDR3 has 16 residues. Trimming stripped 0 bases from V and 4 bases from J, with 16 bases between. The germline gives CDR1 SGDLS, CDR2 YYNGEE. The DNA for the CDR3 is TGTGCCAGCAGCGTAGGTAGCACACCTCGTCCAGAGACCCAGTACTTC. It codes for CASSVGSTPRPETQYF.

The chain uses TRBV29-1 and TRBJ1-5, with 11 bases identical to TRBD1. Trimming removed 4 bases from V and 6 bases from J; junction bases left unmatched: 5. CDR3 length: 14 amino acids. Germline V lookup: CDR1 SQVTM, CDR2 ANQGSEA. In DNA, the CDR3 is TGCAGCGTTGCCTCGGACAGGGGGCTTCAGCCCCAGCATTTT. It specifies CSVASDRGLQPQHF.

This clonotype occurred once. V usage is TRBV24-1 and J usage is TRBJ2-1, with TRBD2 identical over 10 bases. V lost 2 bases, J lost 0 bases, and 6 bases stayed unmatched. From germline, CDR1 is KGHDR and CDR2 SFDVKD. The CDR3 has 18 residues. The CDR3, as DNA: TGTGCCACCAGTGATTCCGGGACTAGCGCCATCTCCTACAATGAGCAGTTCTTC. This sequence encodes CATSDSGTSAISYNEQFF.

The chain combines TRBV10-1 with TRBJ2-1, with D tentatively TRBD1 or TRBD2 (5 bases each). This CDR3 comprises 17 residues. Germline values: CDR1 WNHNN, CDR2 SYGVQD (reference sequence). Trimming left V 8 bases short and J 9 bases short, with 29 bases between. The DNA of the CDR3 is TGCGCCAGCGAGTGGAAGGGGTGGGCGAGAGGGCCGGTTGAGCAGTTCTTC. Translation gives CASEWKGWARGPVEQFF.

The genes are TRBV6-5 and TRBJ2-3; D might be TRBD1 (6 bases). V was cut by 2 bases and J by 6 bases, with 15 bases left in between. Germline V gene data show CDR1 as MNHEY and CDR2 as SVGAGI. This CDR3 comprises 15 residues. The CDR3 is CASSYGTPFLDTQYF. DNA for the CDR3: TGTGCCAGCAGTTACGGGACACCTTTCTTGGATACGCAGTATTTT.

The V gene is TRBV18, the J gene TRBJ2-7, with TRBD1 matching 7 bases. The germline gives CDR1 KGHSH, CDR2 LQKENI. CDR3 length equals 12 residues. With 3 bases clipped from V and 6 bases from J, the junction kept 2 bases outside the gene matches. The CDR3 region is CASSPQGVEQYF. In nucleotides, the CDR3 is TGTGCCAGCTCACCTCAGGGGGTCGAGCAGTACTTC. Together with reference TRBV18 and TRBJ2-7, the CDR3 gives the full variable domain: NAGVMQNPRHLVRRRGQEARLRCSPMKGHSHVYWYRQLPEEGLKFMVYLQKENIIDESGMPKERFSAEFPKEGPSILRIQQVVRGDSAAYFCASSPQGVEQYFGPGTRLTVT.

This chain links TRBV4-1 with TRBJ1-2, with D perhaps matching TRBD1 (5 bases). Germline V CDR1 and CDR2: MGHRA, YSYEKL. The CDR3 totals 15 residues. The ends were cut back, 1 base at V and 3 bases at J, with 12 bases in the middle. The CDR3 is CASSQGDSRDYGYTF. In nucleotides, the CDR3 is TGCGCCAGCAGCCAAGGGGACTCTCGGGACTATGGCTACACCTTC.

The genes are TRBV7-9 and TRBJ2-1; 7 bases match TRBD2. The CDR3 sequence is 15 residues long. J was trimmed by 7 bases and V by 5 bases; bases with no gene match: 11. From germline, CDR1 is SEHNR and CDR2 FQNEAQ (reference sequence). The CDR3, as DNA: TGTGCCAGCAGCCTGGGAGGGAGTACTCTGAATGAGCAGTTCTTC. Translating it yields CASSLGGSTLNEQFF.